The 16 T cell receptor beta chains below all came from one sample that was sequenced in a study of blood T cell repertoires in COVID-19. Clones were sequenced by immunoSEQ multiplex PCR, and TCRdb holds only the in-frame ones, with some missing. The data show about 270,000 clones, about 88% seen once. The sequenced sample consisted of PBMCs or T cells enriched from blood (not recorded which). The receptors here all came from a woman between 50 and 59 years old who had recovered from COVID-19.

V is TRBV14 and J is TRBJ2-7; D may be TRBD2 (6 bases). The germline V gene encodes CDR1 SGHDN and CDR2 FVKESK. The CDR3 totals 16 residues. V lost 4 bases and J lost 0, with 16 bases in between. This CDR3 reads CASSRGWRDASYEQYF. In DNA form, the CDR3 reads TGTGCCAGCAGCCGTGGTTGGAGGGATGCCTCCTACGAGCAGTACTTC.

This rearrangement joins TRBV12-3 or TRBV12-4 to TRBJ1-1; D is unresolved. V was cut by 6 bases and J by 9 bases, with 17 bases left in between. This CDR3 region has 13 residues. CDR3 amino acids: CASSDLKGGKAFF. CDR3 DNA: TGTGCCAGCAGCGACCTTAAGGGAGGGAAAGCTTTCTTT.

J is TRBJ2-5 and V is TRBV7-3; 7 bases fit TRBD2. With V trimmed by 4 bases and J by 3 bases, 5 bases remained unmatched. The CDR3 totals 14 residues. CDR1 SGHTA and CDR2 FQGTGA come from the germline V gene. The CDR3 DNA is TGTGCCAGCAGCTCCTACGGGACTAAAGAGACCCAGTACTTC. It translates to CASSSYGTKETQYF.

The chain has TRBV7-8 and TRBJ1-5; D unclear. Trimming took 5 bases from V and 0 from J, leaving 11 bases between them. Germline-derived CDR1 and CDR2 are SGHVS and FQNEAQ. The CDR3 totals 15 residues. Here the CDR3 reads CASSPLRGSNQPQHF. Written as DNA, the CDR3 is TGTGCCAGCAGCCCGTTAAGAGGTAGCAATCAGCCCCAGCATTTT. Drawing the rest from reference TRBV7-8 and TRBJ1-5, the complete variable domain is GAGVSQSPRYKVAKRGQDVALRCDPISGHVSLFWYQQALGQGPEFLTYFQNEAQLDKSGLPSDRFFAERPEGSVSTLKIQRTQQEDSAVYLCASSPLRGSNQPQHFGDGTRLSIL.

V is TRBV6-4 and J is TRBJ1-5; possible D gene TRBD1, 5 bases. V gave up 5 bases and J gave up 1 base, with 12 bases separating them. The germline CDR1 and CDR2 sequences are MRHNA and SNTAGT. This CDR3 has 15 amino acids. The CDR3 DNA sequence: TGTGCCAGCAGTAAAGACACAGGAAGCAATCAGCCCCAGCATTTT. Translating it yields CASSKDTGSNQPQHF.

The V call is TRBV7-9, the J call TRBJ1-3; perhaps TRBD1 as D (5 bases). Germline V gene lookup returns CDR1 SEHNR and CDR2 FQNEAQ (reference sequence). This CDR3 comprises 17 residues. Trimming cost V 7 bases and J 0 bases, with 19 bases left between them. In DNA, the CDR3 is TGTGCCAGCAACGGGGGGTCAGGGCGTAGCTCTGGAAACACCATATATTTT. As protein: CASNGGSGRSSGNTIYF.

The chain joins TRBV30 to TRBJ2-5, with 10 bases aligning to TRBD2. Germline V gene data show CDR1 as GTSNPN and CDR2 as SVGIG (reference sequence). Trimming cost V 0 bases and J 5 bases; bases outside gene matches: 9. The length of the CDR3 is 16 residues. CDR3 bases: TGTGCCTGGAGTGTAAGAAGCGGGAGGGCCCGGGAGACCCAGTACTTC. Protein: CAWSVRSGRARETQYF.

J is TRBJ1-2 and V is TRBV7-9, with a possible D match to TRBD1 (5 bases). V lost 1 base and J lost 6, with 15 bases in between. The length of the CDR3 is 15 residues. The germline CDR1 and CDR2 sequences are SEHNR and FQNEAQ (reference sequence). The CDR3 spells CASSLVLSGKDGYTF. CDR3 in DNA: TGTGCCAGCAGCTTAGTTTTGTCAGGGAAGGATGGCTACACCTTC.

The V call is TRBV7-9, the J call TRBJ1-6, with 10 bases aligning to TRBD1. J gave up 7 bases and V 6 bases, and 9 bases lay outside the gene matches. This CDR3 contains 16 residues. The germline gives CDR1 SEHNR, CDR2 FQNEAQ (reference sequence). The CDR3 nucleotides are TGTGCCAGCAGTCCTTCCGGGACAGGGGCAAATTCACCCCTCCACTTT. Amino acid sequence: CASSPSGTGANSPLHF. Full variable domain (rest looked up from reference TRBV7-9 and TRBJ1-6): DTGVSQNPRHKITKRGQNVTFRCDPISEHNRLYWYRQTLGQGPEFLTYFQNEAQLEKSRLLSDRFSAERPKGSFSTLEIQRTEQGDSAMYLCASSPSGTGANSPLHFGNGTRLTVT.

CDR3 nucleotide sequence: TGCGCCAGCAGCCAAGGTCTAACCGGGACTTCGTCAGATACGCAGTATTTT. Protein sequence: CASSQGLTGTSSDTQYF. The V and J genes are TRBV4-3 and TRBJ2-3, with D perhaps TRBD2 (6 bases). V was trimmed by 1 base and J by 4 bases, leaving 18 bases between them. Germline V lookup: CDR1 LGHNA, CDR2 YSLEER. The CDR3 runs 17 residues.

This clone was seen a handful of times. The chain is built from TRBV5-8 and TRBJ2-3; D possibly corresponds to TRBD2 (6 bases). Germline V gene sequence: CDR1 SGHTS, CDR2 YDEGEE. This CDR3 has 14 amino acids. Trimming left V 4 bases short and J 5 bases short, with 14 bases between. CDR3 DNA: TGTGCCAGCAGCGGGGGACTCTTCCTAGATACGCAGTATTTT. This encodes CASSGGLFLDTQYF. Combining the CDR3 with reference TRBV5-8 and TRBJ2-3 gives the whole variable domain EAGVTQSPTHLIKTRGQQATLRCSPISGHTSVYWYQQALGLGLQFLLWYDEGEERNRGNFPPRFSGRQFPNYSSELNVNALELEDSALYLCASSGGLFLDTQYFGPGTRLTVL.

The V call is TRBV27, the J call TRBJ2-7; TRBD2 agrees at 10 bases. The CDR3 is 15 residues long. The V and J ends lost 6 bases and 3 bases, in that order; junction bases with no gene match: 8. Germline V lookup: CDR1 MNHEY, CDR2 SMNVEV (reference sequence). CDR3 loop: CASSETSGVNYEQYF. In DNA, the CDR3 is TGTGCCAGCAGCGAAACTAGCGGGGTTAACTACGAGCAGTACTTC.

The V call is TRBV5-1, the J call TRBJ2-7; 8 positions match TRBD2. The CDR3 runs to 15 residues. With V trimmed by 1 base and J by 1 base, 4 bases remained unmatched. The germline CDR1 and CDR2 sequences are SGHRS and YFSETQ. The CDR3 coding sequence is TGCGCCAGCAGCTTGCGGGGGGGAATGTCCTACGAGCAGTACTTC. This gives the protein CASSLRGGMSYEQYF.

About this clone: Other DNA sequences of this sample code for an identical CDR3. The chain carries TRBV29-1 and TRBJ2-2; 7 bases agree with TRBD1. The CDR3 loop spans 16 amino acids. The germline V gene has CDR1 SQVTM and CDR2 ANQGSEA. With V trimmed by 4 bases and J by 0 bases, 8 bases remained unmatched. The CDR3 nucleotides are TGCAGCGTTGGGGCCAGGGACAGATCGAACACCGGGGAGCTGTTTTTT. It is translated as CSVGARDRSNTGELFF.

The V gene is TRBV7-8, the J gene TRBJ2-2; 7 bases line up with TRBD1. This CDR3 comprises 15 residues. CDR1 SGHVS and CDR2 FQNEAQ come from the germline V gene. Trimming removed 1 base from V and 5 bases from J; junction bases left unmatched: 4. CDR3 loop: CASSLGQGSTGELFF. The DNA for the CDR3 is TGTGCCAGCAGCTTAGGACAGGGTTCGACCGGGGAGCTGTTTTTT.

The V call is TRBV24-1, the J call TRBJ1-3; D is undetermined. From germline, CDR1 is KGHDR and CDR2 SFDVKD. Between the trimmed V and J ends, which lost 3 bases and 0 bases, there was a span of 8 bases. This CDR3 has 15 amino acids. Here the CDR3 reads CATSDGRSSGNTIYF. In DNA, the CDR3 is TGTGCCACCAGTGATGGGAGGAGCTCTGGAAACACCATATATTTT.